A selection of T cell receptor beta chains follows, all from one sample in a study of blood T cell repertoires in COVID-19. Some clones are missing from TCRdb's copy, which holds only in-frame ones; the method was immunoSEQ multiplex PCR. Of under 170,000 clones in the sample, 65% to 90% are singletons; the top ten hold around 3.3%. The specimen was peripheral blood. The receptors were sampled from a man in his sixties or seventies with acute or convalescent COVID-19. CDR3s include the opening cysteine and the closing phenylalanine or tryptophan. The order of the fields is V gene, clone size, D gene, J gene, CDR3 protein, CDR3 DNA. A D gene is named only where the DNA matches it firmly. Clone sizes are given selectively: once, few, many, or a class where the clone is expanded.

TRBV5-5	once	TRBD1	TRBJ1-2	CASSLVGRGRDGYTF	TGTGCCAGCAGCTTGGTAGGCAGGGGGCGAGATGGCTACACCTTC
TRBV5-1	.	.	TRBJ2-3	CASSRERHSTDTQYF	TGCGCCAGCAGCCGGGAAAGACATAGCACAGATACGCAGTATTTT
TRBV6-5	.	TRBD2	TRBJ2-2	CASSQTSGIGELFF	TGTGCCAGCAGTCAAACTAGCGGGATAGGGGAGCTGTTTTTT
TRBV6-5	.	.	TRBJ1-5	CASGDQPQHF	TGTGCCAGTGGAGATCAGCCCCAGCATTTT
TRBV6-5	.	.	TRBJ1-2	CASSSGTTYGYTF	TGTGCCAGCAGTTCCGGGACAACTTATGGCTACACCTTC
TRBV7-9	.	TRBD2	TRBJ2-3	CASSPSGNTDTQYF	TGTGCCAGCAGCCCTAGCGGCAACACAGATACGCAGTATTTT
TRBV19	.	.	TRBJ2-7	CASSQQGTYEQYF	TGTGCCAGTAGTCAGCAGGGAACCTACGAGCAGTACTTC
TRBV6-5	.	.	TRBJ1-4	CASSFNRVVGEKLFF	TGTGCCAGCAGTTTCAACAGGGTGGTAGGTGAAAAACTGTTTTTT
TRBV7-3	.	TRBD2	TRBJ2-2	CASSPGTTDTGELFF	TGTGCCAGCAGCCCCGGGACTACAGACACCGGGGAGCTGTTTTTT
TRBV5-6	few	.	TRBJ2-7	CASSSQLVTLIEQYF	TGTGCCAGCAGCTCTCAACTAGTTACCCTTATTGAGCAGTACTTC
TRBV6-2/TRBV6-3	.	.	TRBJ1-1	CASSPWDTRAHEAFF	TGTGCCAGCAGTCCCTGGGACACTAGGGCCCATGAAGCTTTCTTT
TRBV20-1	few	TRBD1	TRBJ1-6	CSASGQVDSPLHF	TGCAGTGCTAGTGGACAGGTTGATTCACCCCTCCACTTT
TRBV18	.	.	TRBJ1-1	CASSGSEAEAFF	TGTGCCAGCTCAGGGTCGGAGGCTGAAGCTTTCTTT
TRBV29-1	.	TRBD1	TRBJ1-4	CSAGQGAEKLFF	TGCAGCGCTGGACAGGGAGCTGAAAAACTGTTTTTT
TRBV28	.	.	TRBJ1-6	CASRKQGANSPLHF	TGTGCCAGCAGAAAACAGGGAGCGAATTCACCCCTCCACTTT
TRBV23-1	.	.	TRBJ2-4	CASSPGDPDKNIQYF	TGCGCCAGCAGCCCGGGGGACCCGGACAAAAACATTCAGTACTTC
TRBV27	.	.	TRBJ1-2	CASIPRLSTNYGYTF	TGTGCCAGCATCCCCCGACTGTCAACTAACTATGGCTACACCTTC
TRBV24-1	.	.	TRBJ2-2	CATSDSRVPGELFF	TGTGCCACCAGTGATTCGCGGGTACCCGGGGAGCTGTTTTTT
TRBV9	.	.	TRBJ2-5	CASSVHGQETQYF	TGTGCCAGCAGCGTCCATGGCCAGGAGACCCAGTACTTC
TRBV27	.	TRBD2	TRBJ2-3	CASSDRLAGGHTDTQYF	TGTGCCAGCAGTGACCGACTAGCGGGAGGGCACACAGATACGCAGTATTTT
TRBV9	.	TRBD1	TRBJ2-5	CASSVGDSVLQTQYF	TGTGCCAGCAGCGTAGGGGACAGCGTTTTGCAGACCCAGTACTTC
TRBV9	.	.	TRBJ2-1	CASSVELDNEQFF	TGTGCCAGCAGCGTAGAGCTCGACAATGAGCAGTTCTTC
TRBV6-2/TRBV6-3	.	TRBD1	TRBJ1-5	CASSSDRVPDQPQHF	TGTGCCAGCAGCTCTGACAGGGTTCCGGATCAGCCCCAGCATTTT
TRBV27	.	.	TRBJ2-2	CASMADFTGELFF	TGTGCCAGCATGGCGGATTTTACCGGGGAGCTGTTTTTT
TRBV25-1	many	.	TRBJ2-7	CASIPKDSLDSYEQYF	TGTGCCAGCATCCCTAAGGACTCGCTTGATTCCTACGAGCAGTACTTC
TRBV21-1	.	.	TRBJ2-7	CASSKGSDRTYEQYF	TGTGCCAGCAGCAAAGGGTCGGACAGGACCTACGAGCAGTACTTC
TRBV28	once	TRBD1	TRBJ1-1	CASSLPDRGQEAFF	TGTGCCAGCAGTTTACCCGACAGGGGCCAGGAAGCTTTCTTT
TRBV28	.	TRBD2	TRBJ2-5	CASNYGGETQYF	TGTGCCAGCAACTACGGGGGGGAGACCCAGTACTTC
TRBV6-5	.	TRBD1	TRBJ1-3	CASKPGTAGNTIYF	TGTGCCAGCAAACCCGGGACAGCGGGAAACACCATATATTTT
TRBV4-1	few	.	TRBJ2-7	CASSQGQVPYEQYF	TGCGCCAGCAGCCAAGGACAGGTACCATACGAGCAGTACTTC
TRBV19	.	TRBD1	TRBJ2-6	CASSPGRGRMTGANVLTF	TGTGCCAGTAGCCCGGGCAGGGGGCGGATGACTGGGGCCAACGTCCTGACTTTC
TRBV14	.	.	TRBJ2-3	CASRSGQGSTDTQYF	TGTGCCAGCAGAAGTGGGCAGGGAAGCACAGATACGCAGTATTTT
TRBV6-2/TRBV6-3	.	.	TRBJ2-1	CASSYPDSYNEQFF	TGTGCCAGCAGTTACCCAGACTCCTACAATGAGCAGTTCTTC
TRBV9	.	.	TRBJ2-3	CASSVSEDTQYF	TGTGCCAGCAGCGTAAGCGAAGATACGCAGTATTTT
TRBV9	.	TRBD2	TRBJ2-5	CASSVEAGGEETQYF	TGTGCCAGCAGCGTAGAGGCGGGAGGGGAAGAGACCCAGTACTTC
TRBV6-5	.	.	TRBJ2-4	CASSYVGVRVDIQYF	TGTGCCAGCAGTTACGTAGGCGTCAGGGTAGACATTCAGTACTTC
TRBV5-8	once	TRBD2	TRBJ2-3	CASSLGLLSGRQDTQYF	TGTGCCAGCAGCTTGGGTCTCCTTAGCGGGAGGCAAGATACGCAGTATTTT
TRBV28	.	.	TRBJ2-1	CASSLLAMWDEQFF	TGTGCCAGCAGCCTATTAGCGATGTGGGATGAGCAGTTCTTC
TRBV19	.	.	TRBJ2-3	CASSIDRRGDTQYF	TGTGCCAGTAGTATAGATAGGCGGGGAGATACGCAGTATTTT
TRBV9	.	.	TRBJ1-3	CASSVGEPGQFSGNTIYF	TGTGCCAGCAGCGTAGGGGAGCCCGGACAGTTCTCTGGAAACACCATATATTTT
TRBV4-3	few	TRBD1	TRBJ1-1	CASSLRQGETEAFF	TGCGCCAGCAGCCTCCGACAGGGGGAGACTGAAGCTTTCTTT
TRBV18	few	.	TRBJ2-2	CASSRDRTNTGELFF	TGTGCCAGCTCACGCGACAGGACGAACACCGGGGAGCTGTTTTTT
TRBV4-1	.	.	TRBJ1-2	CASSQERQSYGYTF	TGCGCCAGCAGCCAAGAGAGGCAGAGCTATGGCTACACCTTC
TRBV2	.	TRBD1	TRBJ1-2	CASSVLTGVQGYTF	TGTGCCAGCAGTGTATTGACAGGGGTGCAAGGCTACACCTTC
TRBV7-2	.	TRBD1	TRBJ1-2	CASSSNRGGGYTF	TGTGCCAGCAGTTCCAACAGGGGAGGAGGCTACACCTTC
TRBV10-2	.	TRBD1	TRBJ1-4	CASSEGQANEKLFF	TGCGCCAGCAGTGAAGGACAGGCTAATGAAAAACTGTTTTTT
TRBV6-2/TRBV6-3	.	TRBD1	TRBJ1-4	CASSSRDRGANEKLFF	TGTGCCAGCAGTTCGCGGGACAGGGGTGCTAATGAAAAACTGTTTTTT